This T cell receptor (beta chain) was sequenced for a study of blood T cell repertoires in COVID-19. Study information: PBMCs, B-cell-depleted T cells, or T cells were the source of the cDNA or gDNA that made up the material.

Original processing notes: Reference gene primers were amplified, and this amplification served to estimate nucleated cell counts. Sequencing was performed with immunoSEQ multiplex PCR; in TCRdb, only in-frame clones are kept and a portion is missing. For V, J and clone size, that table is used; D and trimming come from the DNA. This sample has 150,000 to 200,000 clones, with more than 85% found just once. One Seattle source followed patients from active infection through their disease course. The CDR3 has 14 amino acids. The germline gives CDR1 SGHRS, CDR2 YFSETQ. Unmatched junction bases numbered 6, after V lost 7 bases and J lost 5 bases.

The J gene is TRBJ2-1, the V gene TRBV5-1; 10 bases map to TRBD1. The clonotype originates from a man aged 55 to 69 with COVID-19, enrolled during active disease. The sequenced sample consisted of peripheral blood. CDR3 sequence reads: CASRPGQGDNEQFF. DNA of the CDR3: TGCGCCAGCCGACCAGGACAGGGGGACAATGAGCAGTTCTTC.